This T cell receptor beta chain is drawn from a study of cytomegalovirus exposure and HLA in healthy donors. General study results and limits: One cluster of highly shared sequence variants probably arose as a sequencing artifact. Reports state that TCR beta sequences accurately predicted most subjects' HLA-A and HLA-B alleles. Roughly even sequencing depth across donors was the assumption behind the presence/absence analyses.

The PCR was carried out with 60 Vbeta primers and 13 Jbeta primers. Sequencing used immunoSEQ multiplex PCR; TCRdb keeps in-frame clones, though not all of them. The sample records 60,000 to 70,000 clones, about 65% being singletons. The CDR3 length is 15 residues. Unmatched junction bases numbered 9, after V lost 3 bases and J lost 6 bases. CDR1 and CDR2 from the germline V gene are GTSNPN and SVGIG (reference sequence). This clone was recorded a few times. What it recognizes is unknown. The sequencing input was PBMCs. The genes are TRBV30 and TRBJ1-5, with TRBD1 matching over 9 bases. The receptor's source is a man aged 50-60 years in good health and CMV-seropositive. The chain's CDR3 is CAWRGDREVGQPQHF. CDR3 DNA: TGTGCCTGGAGAGGGGACAGGGAAGTGGGTCAGCCCCAGCATTTT.